These 24 T cell receptor beta chains were all obtained from the same sample, sequenced in a study of shared clonotypes between healthy human individuals. Clones were sequenced by immunoSEQ multiplex PCR, and TCRdb holds only the in-frame ones, with some missing. The table shows just over 2,000,000 clones, with 85% to 95% occurring only once. The sequencing sample was made of naive CD4+ T cells sorted from blood. Indicated subset: CD45RA+ positively selected. These receptors all stem from a man in his late teens or twenties in good health.

The gene calls are TRBV29-1 and TRBJ1-1; D not certain. The germline CDR1 and CDR2 sequences are SQVTM and ANQGSEA. Trimming took 7 bases from V and 6 from J, leaving 12 bases between them. The CDR3 contains 11 residues. The CDR3, as DNA: TGCAGCGCTACACGGGGTCCTGAAGCTTTCTTT. The encoded protein is CSATRGPEAFF.

In this sample, this clone turned up once. The gene calls are TRBV5-4 and TRBJ2-7; either TRBD1 or TRBD2 may supply D (6 bases each). The CDR3 spans 16 residues. V shed 4 bases and J shed 5 bases, with 22 bases lying between them. Germline loops: CDR1 SGHNT, CDR2 YYREEE (reference sequence). CDR3 DNA sequence: TGTGCCAGCAGCCCCACAGGGCGCGGGAAAGTAGACGAGCAGTACTTC. The encoded protein is CASSPTGRGKVDEQYF.

Of note for this clone: Different DNA sequences within this sample yield the same CDR3. The chain joins TRBV11-2 to TRBJ2-7; 11 nucleotides match TRBD2. The CDR3 covers 14 residues. The germline V gene has CDR1 SGHAT and CDR2 FQNNGV. V was clipped by 3 bases and J by 4 bases; unmatched bases: 2. The CDR3 DNA reads as TGTGCCAGCAGCTTGGGACTAGCGGTGTACGAGCAGTACTTC. Its protein product is CASSLGLAVYEQYF.

The genes are TRBV5-1 and TRBJ2-7; D unresolved. The CDR3 runs 15 residues. Germline loops: CDR1 SGHRS, CDR2 YFSETQ. The V end was cut by 4 bases, the J end by 6 bases, with 20 bases between. CDR3 sequence: CASSGGAPAVSEQYF. Written as DNA, the CDR3 is TGCGCCAGCAGCGGCGGCGCCCCGGCAGTCAGCGAGCAGTACTTC. The full variable domain, in which reference TRBV5-1 and TRBJ2-7 provide the parts outside the CDR3, is KAGVTQTPRYLIKTRGQQVTLSCSPISGHRSVSWYQQTPGQGLQFLFEYFSETQRNKGNFPGRFSGRQFSNSRSEMNVSTLELGDSALYLCASSGGAPAVSEQYFGPGTRLTVT.

This clone was observed a single time. The chain has TRBV5-4 and TRBJ2-3, with D tentatively TRBD1 (6 bases). The germline V gene has CDR1 SGHNT and CDR2 YYREEE (reference sequence). The ends were cut back, 4 bases at V and 2 bases at J, with 17 bases in the middle. The CDR3 is 16 residues long. The CDR3 nucleotides read TGTGCCAGCAGCACGATTGGATGGACAGACACAGATACGCAGTATTTT. Amino acid sequence: CASSTIGWTDTDTQYF.

The chain is built from TRBV5-1 and TRBJ1-2, with TRBD1 as a possible D gene (6 bases). The ends were cut back, 1 base at V and 4 bases at J, with 11 bases in the middle. The CDR3 sequence is 14 residues long. Per the germline V gene, CDR1 is SGHRS and CDR2 is YFSETQ. The CDR3 is CASSLRGGGYGYTF. The DNA of the CDR3 is TGCGCCAGCAGCTTGCGCGGGGGCGGCTATGGCTACACCTTC.

The chain is built from TRBV6-6 and TRBJ2-2; the match to TRBD2 covers 12 bases. From germline, CDR1 is MNHNY and CDR2 SVGAGI (reference sequence). The CDR3 runs 13 residues. V lost 8 bases to trimming and J lost 6 bases; unmatched junction nucleotides: 1. The CDR3 sequence: CASGTSGSGELFF. As DNA, the CDR3 is TGTGCCAGCGGGACTAGCGGGTCCGGGGAGCTGTTTTTT.

In the case of this clone: The same CDR3 is also encoded by other DNA sequences in this sample. The rearrangement uses TRBV7-2 and TRBJ2-5, with 7 bases matching TRBD1. The V gene end was trimmed by 5 bases and the J gene end by 4 bases; junction bases not matched to a gene: 4. CDR1 and CDR2 from the germline V gene are SGHTA and FQGNSA. This CDR3 is built from 13 residues. CDR3 residues: CASSRQGGETQYF. Here the CDR3 DNA reads TGTGCCAGCAGCAGACAGGGTGGAGAGACCCAGTACTTC.

The genes are TRBV6-5 and TRBJ2-1; 7 bases are a match to TRBD1. Trimming removed 5 bases from V and 7 bases from J; junction bases left unmatched: 5. CDR1 is MNHEY and CDR2 is SVGAGI in the germline V gene. CDR3 length equals 13 residues. The CDR3: CASSRTGRNEQFF. In DNA, the CDR3 is TGTGCCAGCAGTCGGACAGGCCGTAATGAGCAGTTCTTC.

The chain recombines TRBV5-1 with TRBJ2-1; the match to TRBD1 covers 9 bases. V lost 4 bases and J lost 8; bases outside the gene matches: 10. The CDR3 is 15 residues long. The germline V gene encodes CDR1 SGHRS and CDR2 YFSETQ. Here the CDR3 DNA reads TGCGCCAGCAGCCCGGGACAGGGAGTTCGTTATGAGCAGTTCTTC. It translates to CASSPGQGVRYEQFF.

The chain couples TRBV5-8 to TRBJ2-1; D remains ambiguous. Trimming removed 2 bases at V and 2 bases at J, with 8 bases between. CDR1 and CDR2 from the germline V gene are SGHTS and YDEGEE. CDR3 length equals 14 residues. CDR3 protein: CASSFTGTYNEQFF. The CDR3 DNA reads TGTGCCAGCAGCTTCACTGGCACCTACAATGAGCAGTTCTTC.

The chain couples TRBV6-1 to TRBJ2-7; D gene uncertain. CDR1 and CDR2 (germline): MNHNS, SASEGT. There are 13 residues in the CDR3. Between the trimmed V and J ends, which lost 10 bases and 0 bases, there was a span of 13 bases. The CDR3, as DNA: TGTGCCACACTGAAACATTACTCCTACGAGCAGTACTTC. It encodes CATLKHYSYEQYF.

The V and J genes are TRBV4-3 and TRBJ1-2; D is possibly TRBD1 (5 bases). The CDR3 consists of 16 residues. Germline loops: CDR1 LGHNA, CDR2 YSLEER. The V and J ends lost 0 bases and 1 base respectively, with 12 bases between them. CDR3 DNA sequence: TGCGCCAGCAGCCAAGATGGGGGACTGATTAACTATGGCTACACCTTC. It translates to CASSQDGGLINYGYTF.

This clone appeared once. CDR3 sequence (DNA): TGCGCCAGCAGCCTGGGGTTAAGCTCCTACGAGCAGTACTTC. Amino acids: CASSLGLSSYEQYF. The chain couples TRBV4-1 to TRBJ2-7; D remains ambiguous. The ends were cut back, 4 bases at V and 0 bases at J, with 10 bases in the middle. CDR1 and CDR2 from the germline V gene are MGHRA and YSYEKL. CDR3 size: 14 residues.

This chain uses TRBV10-3 with TRBJ1-2; D is undetermined. This CDR3 region has 13 residues. Trimming took off 0 bases at V and 2 bases at J, with 4 bases between the two ends. Looked up from germline, CDR1 is ENHRY and CDR2 is SYGVKD. The CDR3 DNA reads TGTGCCATCAGTGAGTCTTTCAACTATGGCTACACCTTC. Translated: CAISESFNYGYTF.

The V gene is TRBV19, the J gene TRBJ2-7; possibly TRBD2 for D (6 bases). Germline CDR1 LNHDA, CDR2 SQIVND (reference sequence). The V end was cut by 5 bases, the J end by 6 bases, with 14 bases between. CDR3 length equals 13 residues. As DNA, the CDR3 is TGTGCCAGTAGTGCCTGGACTACGGGCGAGCAGTACTTC. Translation gives CASSAWTTGEQYF. The full variable domain, its missing parts supplied by reference TRBV19 and TRBJ2-7, is DGGITQSPKYLFRKEGQNVTLSCEQNLNHDAMYWYRQDPGQGLRLIYYSQIVNDFQKGDIAEGYSVSREKKESFPLTVTSAQKNPTAFYLCASSAWTTGEQYFGPGTRLTVT.

The chain joins TRBV11-3 to TRBJ2-7, with D maybe TRBD2 (6 bases). From germline, CDR1 is SGHNT and CDR2 YENEEA. This CDR3 comprises 17 residues. Trimming shortened V by 2 bases and J by 0 bases, and 17 bases separated the two germline ends. CDR3 protein: CASSLHRGEASSYEQYF. CDR3 bases: TGTGCCAGCAGCTTACACCGCGGGGAAGCGAGCTCCTACGAGCAGTACTTC.

The genes are TRBV30 and TRBJ2-7, with D unresolved. CDR1 and CDR2 (germline): GTSNPN, SVGIG (reference sequence). V lost 4 bases and J lost 0, with 10 bases in between. The CDR3 contains 13 residues. The CDR3 DNA reads TGTGCCTGGAATGTGGGCGGCTCCTACGAGCAGTACTTC. Amino acids: CAWNVGGSYEQYF.

The V gene is TRBV5-4, the J gene TRBJ2-5; 8 nucleotides line up with TRBD2. The length of the CDR3 is 14 residues. Germline lookup yields CDR1 SGHNT and CDR2 YYREEE (reference sequence). V lost 4 bases to trimming and J lost 5 bases; unmatched junction nucleotides: 7. CDR3 in amino acids: CASSNREGLETQYF. As DNA, the CDR3 is TGTGCCAGCAGCAACCGGGAGGGCCTGGAGACCCAGTACTTC.

The chain has TRBV6-1 and TRBJ1-2; D is undetermined. V was cut by 2 bases and J by 8 bases, with 12 bases left in between. The CDR3 has 13 amino acids. Germline V gene data show CDR1 as MNHNS and CDR2 as SASEGT. The CDR3 is CASSELRIGGYTF. The CDR3 coding sequence is TGTGCCAGCAGTGAACTGAGGATAGGAGGCTACACCTTC.

The chain carries TRBV5-4 and TRBJ2-7; the D call may be TRBD1 or TRBD2 (5 bases each). Between the trimmed V and J ends, which lost 4 bases and 2 bases, there was a span of 16 bases. Germline V gene lookup returns CDR1 SGHNT and CDR2 YYREEE (reference sequence). There are 15 residues in the CDR3. The CDR3 region is CASSVPGTETYEQYF. The CDR3 coding sequence is TGTGCCAGCAGCGTCCCCGGGACGGAAACCTACGAGCAGTACTTC.

CDR3 in amino acids: CASSEGGMRAQHF. CDR3 DNA: TGTGCCAGCAGTGAAGGGGGGATGAGGGCCCAGCATTTT. The genes are TRBV25-1 and TRBJ1-5; TRBD1 is a possible D gene (5 bases). Deletions cut 2 bases from V and 11 bases from J, with 13 bases between. CDR1 is MGHDK, CDR2 SYGVNS, per germline. This CDR3 spans 13 amino acids.

The chain has TRBV14 and TRBJ1-4; possible D gene TRBD1, 5 bases. CDR1 SGHDN and CDR2 FVKESK come from the germline V gene. V gave up 5 bases and J gave up 6 bases, with 16 bases separating them. The CDR3 length is 15 residues. The CDR3 reads CASSSFLGLDEKLFF. For the CDR3, the DNA is TGTGCCAGCAGCTCGTTTCTGGGACTTGATGAAAAACTGTTTTTT.

The chain carries TRBV30 and TRBJ1-1; D uncertain. CDR3 length equals 13 residues. Trimming left V 3 bases short and J 0 bases short, with 8 bases between. The V gene's germline CDR1 is GTSNPN and CDR2 SVGIG (reference sequence). The CDR3 DNA reads TGTGCCTGGAGCCAGACCTTGAACACTGAAGCTTTCTTT. Protein sequence: CAWSQTLNTEAFF.